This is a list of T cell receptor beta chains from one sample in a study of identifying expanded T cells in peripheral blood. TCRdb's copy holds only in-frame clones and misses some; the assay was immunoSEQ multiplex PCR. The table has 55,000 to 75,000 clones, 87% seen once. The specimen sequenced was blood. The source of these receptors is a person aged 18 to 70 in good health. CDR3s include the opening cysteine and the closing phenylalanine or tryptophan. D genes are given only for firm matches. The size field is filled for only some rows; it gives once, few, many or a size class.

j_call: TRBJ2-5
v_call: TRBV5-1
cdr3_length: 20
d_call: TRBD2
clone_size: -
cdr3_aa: CASSPQPPETSAGYQETQYF

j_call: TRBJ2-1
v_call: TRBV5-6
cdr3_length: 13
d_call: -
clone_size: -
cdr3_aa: CASSLPSYNEQFF

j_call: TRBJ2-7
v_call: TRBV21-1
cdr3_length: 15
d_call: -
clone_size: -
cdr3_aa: CASSKVFIGVHEQYF

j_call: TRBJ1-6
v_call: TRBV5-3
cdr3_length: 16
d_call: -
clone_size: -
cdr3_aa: CARSLGVDPPGSPLHF

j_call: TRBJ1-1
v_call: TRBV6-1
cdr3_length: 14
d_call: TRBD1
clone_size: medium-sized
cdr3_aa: CASSEGTGGTEAFF

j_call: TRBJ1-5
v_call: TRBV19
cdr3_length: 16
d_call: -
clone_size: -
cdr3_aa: CASSLTGLKLNQPQHF

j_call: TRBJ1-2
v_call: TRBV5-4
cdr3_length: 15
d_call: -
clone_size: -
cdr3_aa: CASSPPGGQNYGYTF

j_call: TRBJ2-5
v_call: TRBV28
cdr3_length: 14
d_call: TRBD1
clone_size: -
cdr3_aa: CASSLGTGQETQYF

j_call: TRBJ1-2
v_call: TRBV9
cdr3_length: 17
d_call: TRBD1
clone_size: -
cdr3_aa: CASSGRWEGRGREGYTF

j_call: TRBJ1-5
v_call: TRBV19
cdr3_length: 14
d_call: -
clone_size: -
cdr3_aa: CASRTRDYNQPQHF

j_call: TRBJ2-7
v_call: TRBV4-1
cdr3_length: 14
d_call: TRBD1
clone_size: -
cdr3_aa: CASSPRDSSYEQYF

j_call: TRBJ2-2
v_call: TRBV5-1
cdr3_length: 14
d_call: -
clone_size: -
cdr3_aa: CASSFRQRTGELFF

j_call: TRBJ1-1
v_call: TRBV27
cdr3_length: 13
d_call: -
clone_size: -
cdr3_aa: CASSEPGRTEAFF

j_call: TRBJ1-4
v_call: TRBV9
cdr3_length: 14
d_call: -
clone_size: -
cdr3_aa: CASSVGGANEKLFF

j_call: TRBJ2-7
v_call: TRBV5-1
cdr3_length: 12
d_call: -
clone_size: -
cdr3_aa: CASSRGRDEQYF

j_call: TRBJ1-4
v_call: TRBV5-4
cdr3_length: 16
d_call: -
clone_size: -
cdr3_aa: CASSLSAGRSNEKLFF

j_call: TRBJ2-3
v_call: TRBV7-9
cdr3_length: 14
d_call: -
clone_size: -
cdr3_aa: CASSLVSRTDTQYF

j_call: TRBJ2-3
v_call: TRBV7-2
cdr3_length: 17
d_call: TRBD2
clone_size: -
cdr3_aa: CASSWGGGLGGSDTQYF

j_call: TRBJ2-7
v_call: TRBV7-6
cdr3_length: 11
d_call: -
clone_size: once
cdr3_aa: CASSLSYEQYF

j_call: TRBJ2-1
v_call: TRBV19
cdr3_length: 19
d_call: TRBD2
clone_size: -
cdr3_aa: CASMGGGALRPTTYNEQFF

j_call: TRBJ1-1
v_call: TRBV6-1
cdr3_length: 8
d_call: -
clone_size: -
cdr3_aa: CASSEAFF

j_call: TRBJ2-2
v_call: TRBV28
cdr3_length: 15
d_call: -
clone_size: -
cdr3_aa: CASSFGDGIGGELFF

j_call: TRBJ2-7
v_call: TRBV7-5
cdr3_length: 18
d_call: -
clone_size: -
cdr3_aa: CVRSLASGTGDRSYEQYF

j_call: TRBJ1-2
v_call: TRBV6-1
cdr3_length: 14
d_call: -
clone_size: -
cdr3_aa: CASRSEPPNYGYTF

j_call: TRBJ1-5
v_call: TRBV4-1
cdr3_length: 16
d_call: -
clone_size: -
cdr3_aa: CASSPGTAYSNQPQHF

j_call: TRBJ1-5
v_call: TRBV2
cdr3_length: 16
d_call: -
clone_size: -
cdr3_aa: CASSPRGTGSNQPQHF

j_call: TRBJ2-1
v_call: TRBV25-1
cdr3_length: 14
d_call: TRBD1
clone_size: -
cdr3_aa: CASSEGQEVNEQFF

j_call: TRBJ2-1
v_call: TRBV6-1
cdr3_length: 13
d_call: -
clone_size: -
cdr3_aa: CASTEQAYNEQFF

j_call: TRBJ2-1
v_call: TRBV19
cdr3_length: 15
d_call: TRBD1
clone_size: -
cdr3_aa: CASVGPDRRYNEQFF

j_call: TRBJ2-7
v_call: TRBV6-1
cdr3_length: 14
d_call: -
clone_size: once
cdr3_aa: CASTSGETIYEQYF

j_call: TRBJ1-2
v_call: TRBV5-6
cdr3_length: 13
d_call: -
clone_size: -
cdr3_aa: CASSPGRRNGYTF

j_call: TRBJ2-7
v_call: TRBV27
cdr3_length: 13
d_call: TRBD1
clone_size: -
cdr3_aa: CASSFKQGNEQYF

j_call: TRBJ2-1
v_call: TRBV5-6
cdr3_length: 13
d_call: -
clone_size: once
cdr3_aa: CASSFGAAGEQFF

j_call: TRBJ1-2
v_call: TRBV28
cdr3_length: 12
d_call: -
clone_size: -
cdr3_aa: CASSLDVFGYTF

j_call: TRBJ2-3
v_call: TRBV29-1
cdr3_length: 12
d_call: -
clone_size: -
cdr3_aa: CSIGTHTDTQYF

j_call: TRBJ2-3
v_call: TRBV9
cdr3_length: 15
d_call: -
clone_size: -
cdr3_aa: CASSVGAISTDTQYF

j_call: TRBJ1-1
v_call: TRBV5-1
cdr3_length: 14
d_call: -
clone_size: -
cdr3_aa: CASSLANSQTEAFF

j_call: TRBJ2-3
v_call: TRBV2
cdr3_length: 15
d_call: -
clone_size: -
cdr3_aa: CASMETGRGTDTQYF

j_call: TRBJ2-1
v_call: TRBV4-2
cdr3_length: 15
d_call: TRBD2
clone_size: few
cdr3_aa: CASSQEAGGYNEQFF

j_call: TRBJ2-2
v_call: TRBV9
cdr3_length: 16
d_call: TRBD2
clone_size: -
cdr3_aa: CASTATGGPNTGELFF

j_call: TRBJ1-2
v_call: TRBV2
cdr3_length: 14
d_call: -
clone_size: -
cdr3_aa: CASSDRAGTWGYTF

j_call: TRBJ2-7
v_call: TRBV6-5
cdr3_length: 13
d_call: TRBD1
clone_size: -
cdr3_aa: CASSRDRTYEQYF

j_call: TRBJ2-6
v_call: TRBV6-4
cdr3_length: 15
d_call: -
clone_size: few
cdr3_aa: CASSDSSSGANVLTF

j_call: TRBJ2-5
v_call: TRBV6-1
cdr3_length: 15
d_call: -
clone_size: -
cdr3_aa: CASIGGIKGQETQYF

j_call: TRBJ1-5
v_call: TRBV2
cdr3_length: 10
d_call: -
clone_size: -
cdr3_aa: CATGNQPQHF

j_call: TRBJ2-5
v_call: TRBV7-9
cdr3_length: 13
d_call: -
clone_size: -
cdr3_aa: CATPRGLEETQYF

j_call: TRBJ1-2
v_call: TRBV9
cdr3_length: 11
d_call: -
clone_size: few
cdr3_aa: CASDGPIGYTF

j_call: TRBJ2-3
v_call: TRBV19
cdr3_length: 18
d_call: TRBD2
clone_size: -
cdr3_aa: CASSIAGLAGGRADTQYF

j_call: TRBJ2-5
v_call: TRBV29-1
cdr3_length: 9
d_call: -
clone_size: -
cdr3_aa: CSVGGTQYF

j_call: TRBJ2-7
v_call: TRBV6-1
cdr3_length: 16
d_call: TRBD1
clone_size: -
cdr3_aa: CASSEAPGQGKDEQYF

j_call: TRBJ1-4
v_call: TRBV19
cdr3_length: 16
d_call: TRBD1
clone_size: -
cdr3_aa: CASTWGTEATNEKLFF

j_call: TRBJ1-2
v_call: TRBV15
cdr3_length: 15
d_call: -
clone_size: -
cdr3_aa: CATSRVEAENYGYTF

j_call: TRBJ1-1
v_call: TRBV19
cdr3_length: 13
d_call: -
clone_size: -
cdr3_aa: CASKFEVNTEAFF

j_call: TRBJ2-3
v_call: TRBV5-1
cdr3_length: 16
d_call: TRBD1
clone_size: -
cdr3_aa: CASSLAQGQGADTQYF

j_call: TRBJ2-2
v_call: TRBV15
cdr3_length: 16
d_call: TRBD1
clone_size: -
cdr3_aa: CATAPGQGWGTGELFF

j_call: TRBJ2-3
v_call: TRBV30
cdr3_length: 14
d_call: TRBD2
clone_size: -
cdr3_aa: CAWSLAGAPDTQYF

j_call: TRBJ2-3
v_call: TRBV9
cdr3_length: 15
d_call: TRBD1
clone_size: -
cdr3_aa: CASSVGQGETDTQYF

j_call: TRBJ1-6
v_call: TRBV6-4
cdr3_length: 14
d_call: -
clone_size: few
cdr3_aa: CASSDNGAGSPLHF

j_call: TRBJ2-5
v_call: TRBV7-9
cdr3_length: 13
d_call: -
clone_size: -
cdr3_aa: CASSLDTQETQYF